This entry lists 23 T cell receptor beta chains sequenced from one sample in a study of a mutant IDH1 vaccine in newly diagnosed glioma. Produced via immunoSEQ multiplex PCR; TCRdb's table is partial and in-frame only. In the table there are fewer than 45,000 clones, roughly 78% of which are singletons. Sample time point: baseline, week 1 (first vaccination visit). This sample's treatment: pre-vaccination baseline after standard-of-care therapy. This specimen was PBMCs, taken from a glioma patient treated with radiotherapy, temozolomide or both. The source of these receptors is a man aged 40-55 years with glioma. Some clones in this sample may be carry-over from other donors' samples.

J is TRBJ2-5 and V is TRBV2; the D gene is possibly TRBD1 (5 bases). The J call may be incorrect, as the DNA end agrees better with TRBJ2-7. The germline gives CDR1 SNHLY, CDR2 FYNNEI. This CDR3 is built from 14 residues. The CDR3 loop reads CASSPPDKTYEQYF. The CDR3 nucleotides read TGTGCCAGCAGCCCTCCGGACAAGACCTACGAGCAGTACTTC.

The chain's CDR3 is CASSLGAVGSTEAFF. CDR3 in DNA: TGCGCCAGCAGCTTGGGGGCAGTGGGTTCCACTGAAGCTTTCTTT. V gene TRBV5-1 combines with J gene TRBJ1-1, with D hard to call. CDR1 and CDR2 (germline): SGHRS, YFSETQ. With 0 bases removed from V and 4 bases from J, the gap between germline ends came to 13 bases. The CDR3 sequence is 15 residues long.

This clone was observed a single time. V and J are TRBV6-6 and TRBJ2-7, with a tentative D call TRBD2 (7 bases). CDR1 MNHNY and CDR2 SVGAGI come from the germline V gene (reference sequence). This CDR3 is 15 amino acids long. The germline V and J ends were trimmed by 5 bases and 5 bases, with 19 bases remaining between them. CDR3 sequence: CASSHPGAGANEQYF. Here the CDR3 DNA reads TGTGCCAGCAGTCACCCGGGGGCGGGGGCAAACGAGCAGTACTTC.

This clone was observed once. This chain connects TRBV30 to TRBJ1-2; 8 bases align to TRBD1. The CDR3 runs 14 residues. Germline V CDR1 and CDR2: GTSNPN, SVGIG (reference sequence). Losses at the gene ends were 5 bases for V and 8 bases for J; bases not matched to a gene: 13. The CDR3 region has the DNA TGTGCCTGGTCTGACAGGGGAACGGGTCGCGGCTACACCTTC. Its protein product is CAWSDRGTGRGYTF.

This chain connects TRBV6-4 to TRBJ2-3; D is unclear. CDR3 length equals 16 residues. Germline lookup yields CDR1 MRHNA and CDR2 SNTAGT. Trimming removed 10 bases from V and 2 bases from J, with 22 bases in between. The CDR3 reads CAIHTGPHPNTDTQYF. The DNA of the CDR3 is TGTGCCATCCATACCGGGCCTCATCCTAACACAGATACGCAGTATTTT.

J is TRBJ1-1 and V is TRBV15; no firm D call. Germline V gene lookup returns CDR1 LNHNV and CDR2 YYDKDF (reference sequence). Trimming pared 3 bases from V and 6 bases from J, leaving 11 bases between. The CDR3 spans 13 residues. The CDR3 loop reads CATSSEGMAEAFF. Written as DNA, the CDR3 is TGTGCCACCAGCAGTGAGGGTATGGCTGAAGCTTTCTTT.

This clone occurred a few times. This chain links TRBV13 with TRBJ2-7, with D possibly TRBD1 on 6 matching bases. Germline assignment: CDR1 PRHDT and CDR2 FYEKMQ (reference sequence). This CDR3 spans 15 amino acids. V lost 1 base and J lost 5, with 15 bases in between. CDR3 sequence (DNA): TGTGCCAGCAGCTTAGCCCCGGGCAGGGGCCACGAGCAGTACTTC. As protein: CASSLAPGRGHEQYF.

This chain links TRBV5-1 with TRBJ2-7; D not resolved. Germline CDR1 is SGHRS and CDR2 is YFSETQ. The CDR3 is 15 residues long. V dropped 1 base and J dropped 3 bases, with 14 bases sitting between them. The CDR3 nucleotides are TGCGCCAGCAGCTTGTATGGCAGTGTGGGCTACGAGCAGTACTTC. It encodes CASSLYGSVGYEQYF.

V and J are TRBV29-1 and TRBJ1-2, with 8 bases aligning to TRBD1. With V trimmed by 7 bases and J by 8 bases, 9 bases remained unmatched. CDR3 length: 12 amino acids. CDR1 and CDR2 from the germline V gene are SQVTM and ANQGSEA. DNA of the CDR3: TGCAGCGCCTCGACAGGGGAGGGGGGCTACACCTTC. Translation: CSASTGEGGYTF.

The chain couples TRBV6-1 to TRBJ1-5; unclear D gene. The CDR3 sequence is 15 residues long. Germline assignment: CDR1 MNHNS and CDR2 SASEGT. The V gene lost 10 bases and the J gene lost 1 base, with 17 bases spanning the gap. CDR3 bases: TGTGCCATAGCCCAGGAAGGTTTGAGCAATCAGCCCCAGCATTTT. Residues: CAIAQEGLSNQPQHF.

The chain has TRBV25-1 and TRBJ1-2, with 8 nucleotides matching TRBD1. The junction had 7 bases not matched to a gene; V was cut back by 3 bases and J by 4 bases. CDR1 and CDR2 from the germline V gene are MGHDK and SYGVNS. This CDR3 is 15 amino acids long. CDR3 nucleotides: TGTGCCAGCAGTGAGGGCAGGGGGCTTTTCTATGGCTACACCTTC. Amino acid sequence: CASSEGRGLFYGYTF.

The chain has TRBV5-5 and TRBJ1-1; no clear D. CDR3 length: 15 residues. Germline V CDR1 and CDR2: SGHKS, YYEKEE (reference sequence). The germline V and J ends were trimmed by 3 bases and 1 base, with 13 bases remaining between them. The DNA for the CDR3 is TGTGCCAGCAGCTCCCTCCCGAAGGCGAACACTGAAGCTTTCTTT. As protein: CASSSLPKANTEAFF.

V usage is TRBV28 and J usage is TRBJ2-7; the D is unclear. CDR1 is MDHEN, CDR2 SYDVKM, per germline. The CDR3 totals 14 residues. Deletions cut 4 bases from V and 2 bases from J, with 12 bases between. The CDR3 sequence: CASSSADGTYEQYF. As DNA, the CDR3 is TGTGCCAGCAGTTCCGCGGACGGCACCTACGAGCAGTACTTC.

The chain has TRBV5-6 and TRBJ2-2, with D possibly TRBD1 on 5 matching bases. Trimming pared 5 bases from V and 6 bases from J, leaving 20 bases between. The CDR3 consists of 16 residues. Germline loops: CDR1 SGHDT, CDR2 YYEEEE. Here the CDR3 DNA reads TGTGCCAGCAGTTCAGAATTCAGGGTTTCCCCCGGGGAGCTGTTTTTT. Translation: CASSSEFRVSPGELFF. Looking up the rest from reference TRBV5-6 and TRBJ2-2 gives the full variable domain: DAGVTQSPTHLIKTRGQQVTLRCSPKSGHDTVSWYQQALGQGPQFIFQYYEEEERQRGNFPDRFSGHQFPNYSSELNVNALLLGDSALYLCASSSEFRVSPGELFFGEGSRLTVL.

This sequence joins TRBV9 and TRBJ2-4; 9 nucleotides agree with TRBD1. Per the germline V gene, CDR1 is SGDLS and CDR2 is YYNGEE. The V segment lost 4 bases and the J segment 0 bases; nucleotides outside the gene matches: 14. The CDR3 sequence is 19 residues long. CDR3 coding DNA: TGTGCCAGCAGCTTTGGGACAGGGTGGTATCTGGAAGCCAAAAACATTCAGTACTTC. As protein: CASSFGTGWYLEAKNIQYF.

The chain combines TRBV30 with TRBJ1-1; 8 bases are a match to TRBD1. CDR3 size: 12 residues. Germline CDR1 reads GTSNPN; CDR2 reads SVGIG (reference sequence). V was clipped by 7 bases and J by 1 base; unmatched bases: 2. CDR3 residues: CAFGQGNTEAFF. CDR3 nucleotide sequence: TGTGCCTTTGGACAGGGGAACACTGAAGCTTTCTTT.

The V and J genes are TRBV6-5 and TRBJ2-7; D is unclear. The germline V gene encodes CDR1 MNHEY and CDR2 SVGAGI. This CDR3 spans 12 amino acids. V lost 0 bases to trimming and J lost 2 bases, with 2 bases between them. CDR3 in DNA: TGTGCCAGCAGTTACTCGACCTACGAGCAGTACTTC. The encoded protein is CASSYSTYEQYF.

The chain uses TRBV2 and TRBJ1-3; D gene uncertain. Germline-derived CDR1 and CDR2 are SNHLY and FYNNEI. Deletions cut 1 base from V and 4 bases from J, with 11 bases between. This CDR3 is 15 amino acids long. As DNA, the CDR3 is TGTGCCAGCAGTGAAGACCCCGGGTACGGAAACACCATATATTTT. Amino acid sequence: CASSEDPGYGNTIYF.

This clone was observed a few times. The chain uses TRBV14 and TRBJ2-1; D is ambiguous. V was cut by 4 bases and J by 10 bases, with 14 bases left in between. Germline CDR1 and CDR2: SGHDN and FVKESK. The CDR3 is 13 residues long. The CDR3 DNA is TGTGCCAGCAGCCTCCAGTCCAGCACGGAGCAGTTCTTC. Translating it yields CASSLQSSTEQFF.

This chain joins TRBV2 and TRBJ1-2; D not resolved. Trimming left V 6 bases short and J 0 bases short, with 8 bases between. Germline values: CDR1 SNHLY, CDR2 FYNNEI. This CDR3 has 13 residues. In nucleotides, the CDR3 is TGTGCCAGCAGGGGTCAGACTAACTATGGCTACACCTTC. It yields the protein CASRGQTNYGYTF.

In nucleotides, the CDR3 is TGTGCCAGCAGTCCGGACGGAATCTACGAGCAGTACTTC. It codes for CASSPDGIYEQYF. V and J are TRBV7-9 and TRBJ2-7; D is unresolved. This CDR3 spans 13 amino acids. Germline V gene data show CDR1 as SEHNR and CDR2 as FQNEAQ (reference sequence). The V end lost 6 bases, the J end lost 3 bases, and 12 bases lay between the germline ends.

The chain links TRBV10-2 to TRBJ1-1; TRBD1 is a possible D gene (6 bases). The CDR3 is 14 amino acids. V was trimmed by 8 bases and J by 13 bases, leaving 26 bases between them. CDR1 WSHSY and CDR2 SAAADI come from the germline V gene. The CDR3 DNA reads as TGCGCCAGCTCCTCCTCCGGGACACGCGGTAGGGGTTTCTTT. Its protein product is CASSSSGTRGRGFF.

The gene calls are TRBV20-1 and TRBJ1-2; a possible D gene is TRBD1 (6 bases). The germline gives CDR1 DFQATT, CDR2 SNEGSKA (reference sequence). Trimming removed 4 bases from V and 7 bases from J, with 7 bases in between. The CDR3 loop spans 10 amino acids. CDR3: CSATGAGYTF. The CDR3 DNA sequence: TGCAGTGCTACAGGGGCTGGCTACACCTTC.